This TCR beta chain originates from a study of Ad26.COV2.S vaccination and SARS-CoV-2 variants. In the study overall: The Ad26.COV2.S arm of the COV1001 trial was where the donor was placed. Doses of Ad26.COV2.S were injected into muscle once or twice, 56 days apart. Findings and caveats of the study: Breadth, reportedly substantial, characterized the spike-specific CD8+ and CD4+ T cell responses after vaccination.

Per germline, CDR1 KGHSY and CDR2 FQNENV. V shed 4 bases and J shed 10 bases, with 8 bases lying between them. The length of the CDR3 is 11 residues. Indicated treatment: roughly 18 received Ad26.COV2.S at low or high dose, single or two shots; roughly 5 received placebo; per-sample allocation not given. The samples were gathered on day 63 after the first injection of vaccine or placebo. Using immunoSEQ multiplex PCR, the repertoire was profiled, and TCRdb retains in-frame clones only, with some absent. The sample lists a few hundred thousand clones, approximately 83% occurring once. A remark on this clone: The antigen remains undetermined.

The clonotype was recovered from a person between 18 and 60 years old who received the Ad26.COV2.S COVID-19 vaccine or a placebo. V gene TRBV16 combines with J gene TRBJ1-3; D is unclear. Material: peripheral blood, obtained in a trial of Ad26.COV2.S vaccine versus placebo. The CDR3, as DNA: TGTGCCAGCAGCCGGGTCGGGACCATATATTTT. Amino acids: CASSRVGTIYF. Full variable domain (outside the CDR3, taken from reference TRBV16 and TRBJ1-3): GEEVAQTPKHLVRGEGQKAKLYCAPIKGHSYVFWYQQVLKNEFKFLISFQNENVFDETGMPKERFSAKCLPNSPCSLEIQATKLEDSAVYFCASSRVGTIYFGEGSWLTVV.